Following are 6 T cell receptor beta chains from one sample sequenced in a study of blood T cell repertoires in COVID-19. TCRdb keeps only in-frame clones here, not all; method: immunoSEQ multiplex PCR. The table has around 100,000 clones, about 77% seen once; the top ten hold about 12%. Sequencing was performed on peripheral blood. The receptors stem from a woman aged 70-85 years with acute or convalescent COVID-19.

V and J are TRBV28 and TRBJ2-2, with D possibly TRBD1 on 5 matching bases. This CDR3 is built from 15 residues. Trimming pared 1 base from V and 3 bases from J, leaving 9 bases between. Germline CDR1 and CDR2: MDHEN and SYDVKM. In nucleotides, the CDR3 is TGTGCCAGCAGTTTATCCCTGACAGACACCGGGGAGCTGTTTTTT. Its protein product is CASSLSLTDTGELFF.

This chain links TRBV18 with TRBJ1-2; D unresolved. The CDR3 consists of 13 residues. V lost 0 bases and J lost 4, with 6 bases in between. Per germline, CDR1 KGHSH and CDR2 LQKENI. CDR3 region: CASSPPAGYGYTF. In DNA form, the CDR3 reads TGTGCCAGCTCACCACCCGCAGGCTATGGCTACACCTTC.

This clone was seen a handful of times. CDR3 in amino acids: CASSVTAGGQETQYF. CDR3 in DNA: TGCGCCAGCAGTGTAACAGCGGGGGGTCAAGAGACCCAGTACTTC. This rearrangement joins TRBV10-1 to TRBJ2-5; 9 bases match TRBD2. From germline, CDR1 is WNHNN and CDR2 SYGVQD (reference sequence). With 4 bases clipped from V and 2 bases from J, the junction kept 5 bases outside the gene matches. The CDR3 has 15 residues.

In this sample, this clone turned up once. J is TRBJ1-1 and V is TRBV11-1, with a tentative D call TRBD1 (6 bases). The germline CDR1 and CDR2 sequences are SGHAT and FQDESV (reference sequence). The CDR3 is made up of 14 amino acids. Trimming left V 5 bases short and J 0 bases short, with 10 bases between. Here the CDR3 reads CASSIGQLNTEAFF. Written as DNA, the CDR3 is TGTGCCAGCAGCATTGGACAGCTGAACACTGAAGCTTTCTTT. The whole variable domain, filled in from reference TRBV11-1 and TRBJ1-1, reads EAEVAQSPRYKITEKSQAVAFWCDPISGHATLYWYRQILGQGPELLVQFQDESVVDDSQLPKDRFSAERLKGVDSTLKIQPAELGDSAMYLCASSIGQLNTEAFFGQGTRLTVV.

The chain joins TRBV2 to TRBJ2-3; D possibly corresponds to TRBD1 (6 bases). Germline V gene sequence: CDR1 SNHLY, CDR2 FYNNEI. Trimming removed 6 bases at V and 2 bases at J, with 15 bases between. This CDR3 contains 15 residues. CDR3 DNA sequence: TGTGCCAGCAGGTCAGGGGATTCTTCCACAGATACGCAGTATTTT. Encoded protein: CASRSGDSSTDTQYF. The whole variable domain, remainder taken from reference TRBV2 and TRBJ2-3, is EPEVTQTPSHQVTQMGQEVILRCVPISNHLYFYWYRQILGQKVEFLVSFYNNEISEKSEIFDDQFSVERPDGSNFTLKIRSTKLEDSAMYFCASRSGDSSTDTQYFGPGTRLTVL.

The chain has TRBV29-1 and TRBJ2-3; D is possibly TRBD2 (7 bases). This CDR3 region has 15 residues. Germline V gives CDR1 SQVTM, CDR2 ANQGSEA. With 6 bases removed from V and 3 bases from J, the gap between germline ends came to 19 bases. CDR3 sequence (DNA): TGCAGCGTCGTTTTTATTGGGGGGGCGACAGATACGCAGTATTTT. It translates to CSVVFIGGATDTQYF.